The sequence of this TCR beta chain was determined in a study of blood T cell repertoires in COVID-19. Repertoires were generated with immunoSEQ multiplex PCR, while TCRdb's copy carries only in-frame clones and drops some. The table shows roughly 53,000 clones, with 80% to 90% occurring only once. The junction had 8 bases not matched to a gene; V was cut back by 4 bases and J by 5 bases. Germline CDR1 SGHTS, CDR2 YDEGEE. The CDR3 contains 14 residues. The sequence was obtained from a man in his sixties with acute or convalescent COVID-19. The rearrangement links TRBV5-8 to TRBJ1-2; 7 bases are a match to TRBD1. The sample was peripheral blood. CDR3 loop: CASSVDGTEYGYTF. The CDR3, as DNA: TGTGCCAGCAGCGTTGACGGGACAGAATATGGCTACACCTTC.